This T cell receptor (beta chain) was obtained from a study of Ad26.COV2.S vaccination and SARS-CoV-2 variants. For the study at large: Recipients of Ad26.COV2.S got it intramuscularly, once or twice 56 days apart.

Sequenced by immunoSEQ multiplex PCR; TCRdb stores in-frame clones only, minus some. The table shows 450,000 to 550,000 clones, with about 88% occurring only once. Noted treatment: 15 to 20 received Ad26.COV2.S at low or high dose, single or two shots; roughly five received placebo; per-sample allocation not given. Sampling was performed 63 days after the first vaccine or placebo injection. Deletions cut 2 bases from V and 1 base from J, with 12 bases between. This CDR3 region has 15 residues. The germline V gene has CDR1 LNHDA and CDR2 SQIVND (reference sequence). This specimen consisted of peripheral blood, obtained in a trial of Ad26.COV2.S vaccine versus placebo. This receptor was identified in a person between 18 and 65 years old who received the Ad26.COV2.S COVID-19 vaccine or a placebo. The chain is built from TRBV19 and TRBJ2-7, with D uncertain. The CDR3, as DNA: TGTGCCAGTAGTATAAGGGCCCGGCAGTCCTACGAGCAGTACTTC. Protein: CASSIRARQSYEQYF.